Shown below are 13 T cell receptor beta chains from a single sample sequenced in a study of CD4 T cells in relation to SARS-CoV-2 and coronaviruses (dated by TCRdb to about 2021). The library came from the immunoSEQ multiplex PCR assay. The source is immuneACCESS, and TCRdb retained only in-frame sequences with V and J called. Part of the clones is not carried over; for the studies checked, unresolved V genes explain less than half of this, and the remainder is unexplained. Across this sample there are more than 20,000 clones, with roughly 80% seen only once. 15% to 20% of the sample is taken by the ten largest. CD4+ T cells from unexposed donors were collected before the COVID-19 pandemic (2011-2018). The EasySep CD4+ T cell isolation kit was used to isolate CD4+ T cells once the cultures had run for roughly 11 days. Their antigen targets remain unknown. Material for sequencing was CD4+ T cells from PBMCs, cultured in vitro. All receptors derive from a human donor in good health.

The chain employs TRBV3-1 (or the pseudogene TRBV3-2) and TRBJ2-5, with D possibly TRBD1 on 5 matching bases. The CDR3 sequence is 14 residues long. CDR1 is LGHDT, CDR2 YNNKEL, per germline (reference sequence). V gave up 1 base and J gave up 2 bases, with 8 bases separating them. CDR3 DNA sequence: TGTGCCAGCAGCCAAGCAGCAGGGCAAGAGACCCAGTACTTC. This codes for CASSQAAGQETQYF.

A single count supports this clone. The CDR3 coding sequence is TGTGCCAGCAGCCCACTAGCGGGAGTAGGTGAGCAGTTCTTC. Translated: CASSPLAGVGEQFF. V gene TRBV6-2 or TRBV6-3 combines with J gene TRBJ2-1; 11 bases line up with TRBD2. V trimming: 6 bases; J trimming: 9 bases; junction bases outside the gene matches: 7. The germline V gene encodes CDR1 MNHEY and CDR2 SVGEGT. The CDR3 totals 14 residues.

The V and J genes are TRBV5-1 and TRBJ1-4; TRBD1 matches 8 bases. This CDR3 has 16 amino acids. Germline assignment: CDR1 SGHRS and CDR2 YFSETQ. Trimming took 2 bases from V and 4 from J; bases not matched to a gene: 7. The CDR3 DNA follows: TGCGCCAGCAGCTTCCCCTTGACAGGGGATAATGAAAAACTGTTTTTT. Amino acids: CASSFPLTGDNEKLFF.

The V gene is TRBV6-1, the J gene TRBJ2-7; the match to TRBD2 covers 10 bases. Trimming removed 4 bases from V and 1 base from J; junction bases left unmatched: 7. Germline-derived CDR1 and CDR2 are MNHNS and SASEGT. CDR3 size: 16 residues. This CDR3 reads CASSAGTSEPSYEQYF. The CDR3, as DNA: TGTGCCAGCAGTGCCGGGACTAGCGAGCCGTCCTACGAGCAGTACTTC.

This clone was observed a few times. The chain joins TRBV7-9 to TRBJ2-7, with 8 bases that match TRBD1. This CDR3 is 13 amino acids long. After removal of 5 bases from V and 5 bases from J, the junction contained 5 bases not matched to a gene. Looked up from germline, CDR1 is SEHNR and CDR2 is FQNEAQ (reference sequence). CDR3 residues: CASSLGQGHEQYF. For the CDR3, the DNA is TGTGCCAGCAGCCTTGGACAGGGCCACGAGCAGTACTTC. Supplemented by reference TRBV7-9 and TRBJ2-7, the full variable domain reads DTGVSQNPRHKITKRGQNVTFRCDPISEHNRLYWYRQTLGQGPEFLTYFQNEAQLEKSRLLSDRFSAERPKGSFSTLEIQRTEQGDSAMYLCASSLGQGHEQYFGPGTRLTVT.

The V and J genes are TRBV27 and TRBJ1-3; tentative D call: TRBD1 (5 bases). Trimming pared 2 bases from V and 0 bases from J, leaving 5 bases between. Looked up from germline, CDR1 is MNHEY and CDR2 is SMNVEV (reference sequence). The length of the CDR3 is 14 residues. In DNA form, the CDR3 reads TGTGCCAGCAGTTTAAGGGGCTCTGGAAACACCATATATTTT. The encoded protein is CASSLRGSGNTIYF.

The rearrangement uses TRBV6-6 and TRBJ1-6; no definite D call. The germline V gene has CDR1 MNHNY and CDR2 SVGAGI (reference sequence). V was pared by 2 bases and J by 2 bases, with 10 bases between. This CDR3 comprises 16 residues. CDR3 in DNA: TGTGCCAGCAGTTACCAGAAGGACGCCTATAATTCACCCCTCCACTTT. Its protein is CASSYQKDAYNSPLHF.

The chain joins TRBV6-2 or TRBV6-3 to TRBJ1-1; 7 nucleotides line up with TRBD1. Trimming took 4 bases from V and 3 from J; bases not matched to a gene: 8. CDR3 length equals 15 residues. Looked up from germline, CDR1 is MNHEY and CDR2 is SVGEGT. CDR3 region: CASSSQGEGHTEAFF. For the CDR3, the DNA is TGTGCCAGCAGTTCCCAGGGGGAAGGGCACACTGAAGCTTTCTTT.

The chain employs TRBV11-2 and TRBJ2-7; TRBD1 might be the D (6 bases). This CDR3 has 12 residues. The germline V gene encodes CDR1 SGHAT and CDR2 FQNNGV. With 6 bases removed from V and 4 bases from J, the gap between germline ends came to 10 bases. CDR3 sequence (DNA): TGTGCCAGCAGTTCACAGGGTTACGAGCAGTACTTC. It translates to CASSSQGYEQYF.

The rearrangement joins TRBV19 to TRBJ1-6; D is unresolved. V gave up 11 bases and J gave up 1 base, with 9 bases separating them. Germline CDR1 LNHDA, CDR2 SQIVND (reference sequence). This CDR3 comprises 13 residues. The CDR3 spells CAAQESYNSPLHF. As DNA, the CDR3 is TGTGCCGCTCAGGAGTCCTATAATTCACCCCTCCACTTT.

The rearrangement joins TRBV12-2 to TRBJ2-5; TRBD2 is taken as the D call from the table, unchecked against the DNA. TRBV12-2 is designated a pseudogene. The CDR3 is 14 amino acids. The CDR3 region has the DNA TGTGCAAGTCGCCCTTTAGCGATGCAAGAGACCCAGTACTTC. Amino acids: CASRPLAMQETQYF.

The chain joins TRBV6-5 to TRBJ1-1, with D uncertain. The CDR3 has 14 residues. V was cut by 0 bases and J by 9 bases, with 14 bases left in between. Germline-derived CDR1 and CDR2 are MNHEY and SVGAGI. CDR3 nucleotide sequence: TGTGCCAGCAGTTACTCAGAAGGAGCAAGGCAAGCTTTCTTT. Translating gives CASSYSEGARQAFF.

This clone was observed once. This sequence joins TRBV7-3 and TRBJ2-7, with 8 bases lining up with TRBD1. CDR1 is SGHTA, CDR2 FQGTGA, per germline. This CDR3 region has 15 residues. The V and J ends lost 3 bases and 1 base, in that order; junction bases with no gene match: 5. The CDR3 sequence is CASSLSQGASYEQYF. CDR3 nucleotides: TGTGCCAGCAGCTTGTCTCAGGGGGCTTCCTACGAGCAGTACTTC.